A single T cell receptor beta chain is shown here with its context. Its antigen is not yet known. No base quality values were provided; no much bigger clone lies one nucleotide off. The germline V gene (reference sequence) specifies MNHEY as CDR1 and SMNVEV as CDR2. Trimming costs V 5 bases and J 2 bases, and their ends lie 14 bases apart. The CDR3 sequence holds 15 residues, the cysteine and phenylalanine included. Just CDR3 DNA is preserved here, 45 bases in frame from base 1. The entry originates in a study of shared clonotypes between healthy human individuals (dated by TCRdb to 2020 to 2021). About the full investigation: A couple of women and a few men aged 18 to 49 years were included in the cohort. To estimate repertoire size and how much clonotype sharing occurs between individuals, the study deeply sequenced the blood TCR repertoires of several healthy adults. To increase sequencing depth and limit assay-specific biases, different laboratories used diverse techniques to prepare libraries and sequence TCR repertoires. Between about 0.8 and 9 billion PBMCs per donor were obtained by leukapheresis. For each donor, CD4 naive and CD4 memory were each given three plates, CD8 naive was given two plates, and CD8 memory was given one plate. General study outcomes and caveats: Naive subsets generally had larger estimated clonotype richness than memory subsets. Pairwise subsampling indicated that sequencing depth was expected to affect the degree of clonotype sharing among donors. The genetic and exposure-history diversity represented was limited by the small number of donors. Higher generation probabilities were observed for clonotypes shared by all four sorted-subset donors than for non-shared clonotypes. About 5% of naive CD4, around 3.5% of naive CD8, approximately 2% of memory CD4, and more than 0.35% of memory CD8 clonotypes were shared across a few donors. Sampling was restricted to blood, and TCR repertoires in tissues likely differ from the TCR repertoires found in blood. Incomplete sequencing was indicated by rarefaction of sorted-subset datasets, despite the large sequencing depth.

The donors were healthy, HIV-negative adults who had no recently reported acute infections or vaccinations. All donors were Caucasian adults living in Nashville, Tennessee, USA. CD4+ T cells were enriched through magnetic negative selection, after which naive cells were positively selected on CD45RA and the remaining negative fraction served as the memory subset. After blood collection by leukapheresis, PBMCs were isolated using Ficoll-Histopaque density gradient centrifugation and then cryopreserved in the vapor phase of liquid nitrogen. Purity and quantity of every magnetically sorted T cell population were checked by analytical flow cytometry. Genomic DNA was isolated from every sorted fraction and measured by UV absorbance on a Nanodrop 2000c. TCR CDR3 regions were amplified from genomic DNA by multiplex PCR using the deep immunoSEQ assay. Extracted genomic DNA from each cell subset was distributed evenly across all wells of several immunoSEQ 96-well plates, and each plate was treated as a replicate. For sorted subsets, each replicate PCR was loaded with approximately 0.2 ug genomic DNA, equivalent to approximately 27,000 T cell genomes. Purified libraries were measured with a Qubit 3.0 fluorometer, size-checked on a Bioanalyzer 2100, and measured again with the KAPA Library Quantification kit. Every immunoSEQ 96-well plate was sequenced on a dedicated single-read 150-cycle Illumina NextSeq 550 flow cell. Concerning the study's data processing: Because the immunoSEQ output included only junctional sequences and no quality scores, the filtering could not be the same as the filtering used for full-length reads. To assign V/J genes and CDR3, sequences were annotated against IMGT germline references using PyIR, a Python wrapper for IgBLAST v1.9. Reads were removed for weak V/J assignments (E-value above 1e-6), missing CDR3, stop codons, out-of-frame junctions, or ambiguous translated residues. V3J clonotypes were defined as sequences sharing the same inferred V gene, J gene, and CDR3 amino acid sequence. Percentage overlap between repertoires was calculated by dividing the number of shared unique clonotypes by the size of the smaller repertoire. RTK rarefaction, the Chao1 estimator, and Recon v2.1 estimates of unobserved clonotypes were used to assess repertoire richness. For all TCRbeta clonotypes obtained by the gDNA method from four donors, generation probabilities were computed with OLGA. In TCRdb, the immuneACCESS table is reduced to in-frame sequences with V and J assigned. These tables do not hold every clone; where another copy was compared, an unresolved V gene accounts for under half, and the others remain unexplained. D and trimming come from the DNA, and the V and J calls and clone size come from that table. The sample yields 2 million to 2.5 million clones; approximately 90% were counted once. In total, the top ten clones hold 0.37% of the sample.

The source of this sequence is a young man in good health. Some clones in this sample may be carry-over from other donors' samples. The specimen was naive CD4+ T cells from PBMCs. The sample's cell subset or site label, decoded: CD45RA+ positively selected. The rearrangement combines TRBV27 with TRBJ2-3; TRBD2 might be the D gene, on 6 matching bases. The DNA reads as follows: TGTGCCAGCAGTCCCTCCGGGACTGCCACAGATACGCAGTATTTT. This encodes CASSPSGTATDTQYF.